This TCR beta chain was captured in a study of neoadjuvant nivolumab and ipilimumab in lung cancer. Measured with immunoSEQ multiplex PCR; TCRdb has only the in-frame clones, and not every one. Of about 17,000 clones listed, roughly four fifths are singletons. This clone showed up just a few times. Sequenced here: tumor tissue, sampled after neoadjuvant nivolumab, alone or with ipilimumab, at or shortly before surgery. This clonotype originated in an adult with non-small cell lung cancer.

This CDR3 reads CASSSYRGIEQYF. In nucleotides, the CDR3 is TGTGCCAGCAGCTCTTACAGGGGAATCGAGCAGTACTTC. The chain is built from TRBV5-6 and TRBJ2-7, with 7 positions matching TRBD1. The V and J ends lost 3 bases and 6 bases, in that order; junction bases with no gene match: 6. CDR1 is SGHDT, CDR2 YYEEEE, per germline. This CDR3 has 13 amino acids.